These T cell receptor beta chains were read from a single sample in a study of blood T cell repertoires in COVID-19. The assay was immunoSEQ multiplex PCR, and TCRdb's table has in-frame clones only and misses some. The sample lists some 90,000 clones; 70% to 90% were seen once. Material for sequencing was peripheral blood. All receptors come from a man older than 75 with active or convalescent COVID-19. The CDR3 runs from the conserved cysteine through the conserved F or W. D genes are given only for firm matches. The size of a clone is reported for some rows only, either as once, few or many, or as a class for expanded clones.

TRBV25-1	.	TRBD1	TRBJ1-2	TGTGCCAGCAGTGACCCCGGGACAGTTAACTATGGCTACACCTTC	CASSDPGTVNYGYTF
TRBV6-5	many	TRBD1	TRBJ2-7	TGTGCCAGCAGTCAGACAGGGGACAGCTCCTACGAGCAGTACTTC	CASSQTGDSSYEQYF
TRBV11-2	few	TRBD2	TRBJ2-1	TGTGCCAGCAGCTTACGGCTAGCGGGTTCCTACAATGAGCAGTTCTTC	CASSLRLAGSYNEQFF
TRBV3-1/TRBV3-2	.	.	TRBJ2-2	TGTGCCAGCAGTACTAGGAGGAAGAACACCGGGGAGCTGTTTTTT	CASSTRRKNTGELFF
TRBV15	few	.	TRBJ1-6	TGTGCCACCAGCACGCAGTATAATTCACCCCTCCACTTT	CATSTQYNSPLHF
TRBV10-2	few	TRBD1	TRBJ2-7	TGCGCCAGCAGTGAGACAGGGGATCTTGCCTACGAACTGTTC	CASSETGDLAYELF
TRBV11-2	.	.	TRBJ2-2	TGTGCCAGCACCTTAGGGCTCAGGGCGAACACCGGGGAGCTGTTTTTT	CASTLGLRANTGELFF
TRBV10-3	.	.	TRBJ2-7	TGTGCCATCAGTGAGGCGGGATATGGCTACGAGCAGTACTTC	CAISEAGYGYEQYF
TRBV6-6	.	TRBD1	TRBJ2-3	TGTGCCAGCAGTAACTGGGACAGAAGCACAGATACGCAGTATTTT	CASSNWDRSTDTQYF
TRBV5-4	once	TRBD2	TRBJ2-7	TGTGCCAGCAGCTTGGATTTGGGGCGAGCGCGAGCGGGGGAGCAGTACTTC	CASSLDLGRARAGEQYF
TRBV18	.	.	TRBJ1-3	TGTGCCAGCTCACCATTGGATGGGAGCTCTGGAAACACCATATATTTT	CASSPLDGSSGNTIYF
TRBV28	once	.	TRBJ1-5	TGTGCCAGCACTGCCACAGGTATACTACAGCCCCAGCATTTT	CASTATGILQPQHF
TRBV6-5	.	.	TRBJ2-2	TGTGCCAGCAAGGGGTGGACCACCGGGGAGCTGTTTTTT	CASKGWTTGELFF
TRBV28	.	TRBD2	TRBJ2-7	TGTGCCAGCAGTTTCCGTCCCGGGGCGGGAGACGGCGAGCAGTACTTC	CASSFRPGAGDGEQYF
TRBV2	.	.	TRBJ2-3	TGTGCCAGCAGTGTACTAGCCATCACAGATACGCAGTATTTT	CASSVLAITDTQYF
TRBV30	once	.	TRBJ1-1	TGTGCCTGGAGTGACCACTCGTTATTGAACACTGAAGCTTTCTTT	CAWSDHSLLNTEAFF
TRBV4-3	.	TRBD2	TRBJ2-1	TGCGCCAGCAGCCAAGAAGGGGGTAGCGGGAGTGATGAGCAGTTCTTC	CASSQEGGSGSDEQFF
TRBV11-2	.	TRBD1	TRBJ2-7	TGTGCCAGCAGGGGACAGGGGCACGAGCAGTACTTC	CASRGQGHEQYF
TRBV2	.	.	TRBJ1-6	TGTGCCAGCGGAGCAGACAGTTCACCCCTCCACTTT	CASGADSSPLHF
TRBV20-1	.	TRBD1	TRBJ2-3	TGCAGTGCTAGTACCGACAGGGGAGCAGATACGCAGTATTTT	CSASTDRGADTQYF
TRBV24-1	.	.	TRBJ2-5	TGTGCCACCAGTGACCGATGGAGGAGGGAGACCCAGTACTTC	CATSDRWRRETQYF
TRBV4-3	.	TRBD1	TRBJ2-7	TGCGCCAGCAGCCAAGCATTCCCGGGACAGGGTTACGAGCAGTACTTC	CASSQAFPGQGYEQYF
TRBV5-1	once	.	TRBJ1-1	TGCGCCAGCAGCTTGGTGCCAGGGGTAGACACTGAAGCTTTCTTT	CASSLVPGVDTEAFF
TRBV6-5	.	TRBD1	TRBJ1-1	TGTGCCAGCAGTTACGATACAGGGGGCGCTTTGGCTTTCTTT	CASSYDTGGALAFF
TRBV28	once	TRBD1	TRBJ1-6	TGTGCCAGCAGTTCGGGACAGTCCTATAATTCACCCCTCCACTTT	CASSSGQSYNSPLHF
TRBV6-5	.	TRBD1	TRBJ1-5	TGTGCCAGCAGGACCGCGGACAGGCAGCCCCAGCATTTT	CASRTADRQPQHF
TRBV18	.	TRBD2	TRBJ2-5	TGTGCCAGCTCCGAGACTAGCGGCAAACAAGAGACCCAGTACTTC	CASSETSGKQETQYF
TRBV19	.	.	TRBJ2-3	TGTGCCAGCGGGGCGGACAGCCAGTATTTT	CASGADSQYF
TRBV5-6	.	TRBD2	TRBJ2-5	TGTGCCAGCACACTATACCTAACGGGAGGAGAGACCCAGTACTTC	CASTLYLTGGETQYF
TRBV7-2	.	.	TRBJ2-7	TGTGCCAGCAGCTTATGGAGGGGAATCTCCTACGAGCAGTACTTC	CASSLWRGISYEQYF
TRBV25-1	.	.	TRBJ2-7	TGTGCCACCACAGAGCAGGGATTGCAGCAGTACTTC	CATTEQGLQQYF
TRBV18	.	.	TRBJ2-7	TGTGCCAGCTCACGATCTAACTCCTACGAGCAGTACTTC	CASSRSNSYEQYF
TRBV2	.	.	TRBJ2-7	TGTGCCAGCGGGGACTTAGCGGATCCTCACGGGGAGCAGTACTTC	CASGDLADPHGEQYF
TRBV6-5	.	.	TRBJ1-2	TGTGCCAGCAGGCGAAAAATCACCTGGTATGGCTACACCTTC	CASRRKITWYGYTF
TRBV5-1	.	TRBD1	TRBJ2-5	TGCGCCAGCAGCTTCGGGACAGCTCTTAGCGAGACCCAGTACTTC	CASSFGTALSETQYF
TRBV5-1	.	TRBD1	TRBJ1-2	TGCGCCAGCAGCGCCCAGGGGGCGCGTGGCTACACCTTC	CASSAQGARGYTF
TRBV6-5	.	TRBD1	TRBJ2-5	TGTGCCAGCAGTCCTCGGACAGGGGGAGGGGAGACCCAGTACTTC	CASSPRTGGGETQYF
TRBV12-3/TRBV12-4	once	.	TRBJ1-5	TGTGCCAGCAGTGTTATGAGGAATCAGCCCCAGCATTTT	CASSVMRNQPQHF
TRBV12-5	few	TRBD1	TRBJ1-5	TGTGCTAGTGGTTTGGGGGGGAAGTCCGGGACAGAGAGCAATCAGCCCCAGCATTTT	CASGLGGKSGTESNQPQHF
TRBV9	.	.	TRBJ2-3	TGTGCCAGCAGCCCCCACCCCTGGGCTGACACTAGCACAGATACGCAGTATTTT	CASSPHPWADTSTDTQYF
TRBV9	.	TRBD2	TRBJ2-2	TGTGCCAGCAGCGCTTTTAGCGGGCTCGCATCGGGGAACACCGGGGAGCTGTTTTTT	CASSAFSGLASGNTGELFF
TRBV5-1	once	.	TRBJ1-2	TGCGCCAGCAGCTCCGACAGGCCAAACTATGGCTACACCTTC	CASSSDRPNYGYTF
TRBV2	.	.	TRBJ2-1	TGTGCCAGCAGTCCCTACGATGAGCAGTTCTTC	CASSPYDEQFF
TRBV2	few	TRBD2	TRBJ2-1	TGTGCCAGCAGTGTAGGCGGGAGGGTGTACAATGAGCAGTTCTTC	CASSVGGRVYNEQFF
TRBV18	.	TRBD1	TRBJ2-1	TGTGCCAGCTCACCGACGGGGGACAGGGCTATTTCGGGCAATGAGCAGTTCTTC	CASSPTGDRAISGNEQFF
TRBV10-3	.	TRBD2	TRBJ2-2	TGTGCCATCAGCACCGGGACTAGCGGGGTCGGGAACACCGGGGAGCTGTTTTTT	CAISTGTSGVGNTGELFF
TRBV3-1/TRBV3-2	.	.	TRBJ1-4	TGTGCCAGCAGCCAAGTCGGGGGGCGTGAAAAACTGTTTTTT	CASSQVGGREKLFF
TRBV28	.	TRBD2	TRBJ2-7	TGTGCCAGCAGTCACGGACTAGCGGGGCGGGGGTACTACGAGCAGTACTTC	CASSHGLAGRGYYEQYF
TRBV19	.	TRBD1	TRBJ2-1	TGTGCCAGTAGTCCGGGTAGAGGGACAGGGTCCTACAATGAGCAGTTCTTC	CASSPGRGTGSYNEQFF
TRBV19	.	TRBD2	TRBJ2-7	TGTGCCAGTAGTGGGACTAGCGGCTCCTACGAGCAGTACTTC	CASSGTSGSYEQYF
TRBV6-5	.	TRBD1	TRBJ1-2	TGTGCCAGCAGTTTGGGACAGGGATACTATGGCTACACCTTC	CASSLGQGYYGYTF
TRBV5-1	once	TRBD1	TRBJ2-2	TGCGCCAGCAGCAGCGGACAGGGGTTAAACACCGGGGAGCTGTTTTTT	CASSSGQGLNTGELFF
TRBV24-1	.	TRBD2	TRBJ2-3	TGTGCCACCAGTCTCGCGGGAGGCACAGATACGCAGTATTTT	CATSLAGGTDTQYF
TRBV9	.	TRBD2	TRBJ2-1	TGTGCCAGCAGCGTAGCGGGACTAGCGGGAGGGGACAATGAGCAGTTCTTC	CASSVAGLAGGDNEQFF
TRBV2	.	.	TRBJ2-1	TGTGCCAGCAGTGATACAGGGCGTACTTACAATGAGCAGTTCTTC	CASSDTGRTYNEQFF
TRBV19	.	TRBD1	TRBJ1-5	TGTGCCAGTAAAATAACAGGGGGATCAAATCAGCCCCAGCATTTT	CASKITGGSNQPQHF
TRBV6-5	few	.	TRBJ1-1	TGTGCCAGCAGTTACAGGGGGGGTGTGGACACTGAAGCTTTCTTT	CASSYRGGVDTEAFF
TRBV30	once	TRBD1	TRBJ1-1	TGTGCCTGCAAAAGGACAGGGCCTGAAGCTTTCTTT	CACKRTGPEAFF
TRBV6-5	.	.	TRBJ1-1	TGTGCCAACGGACAGTCGAACACTGAAGCTTTCTTT	CANGQSNTEAFF
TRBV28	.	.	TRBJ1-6	TGTGCCAGCAGCTCCATCACCCCACTTTTTCATACACCCCTCCACTTT	CASSSITPLFHTPLHF